The sequence of this TCR beta chain was determined in a study of identical twins. Everyone who gave samples was a healthy Caucasian. TCRdb used MiXCR to reprocess the 5' RACE reads, holding one entry per CDR3 protein. Among fewer than 800,000 distinct CDR3 sequences listed, just over 7% were seen once. Points from the study as a whole: Excess sharing between twins was weaker in beta out-of-frame sequences. Twin-shared out-of-frame alpha sequences were enriched for low generation probability.

This clonotype was counted only a few times. Its antigen remains unknown. V gave up 4 bases and J gave up 6 bases; unmatched junction bases: 13. Germline V lookup: CDR1 MNHEY, CDR2 SVGAGI. The length of the CDR3 is 17 residues. This sample was shared with a second study, whose subject was yellow fever vaccine responses in identical twins.

This chain joins TRBV6-5 and TRBJ1-5; 9 bases are shared with TRBD1. This clonotype was obtained from a young woman in good health. Sequenced: PBMCs. For the CDR3, the DNA is TGTGCCAGCAGTTCAACTTGGGACAGGGTGAATCCTCAGCCCCAGCATTTT. As protein: CASSSTWDRVNPQPQHF.